This T cell receptor beta chain was found in a study of human T cells and chemical hapten exposure (dated by TCRdb to about 2021). Regarding the research as a whole: For sensitization, 2% DPC in acetone was applied to a roughly 2 cm by roughly 2 cm area of upper inner arm skin. Weekly therapeutic DPC doses were additionally applied to the scalp of patients throughout the roughly 23-week study period. Patch tests used Finn chambers with 0.01% DPC on the upper back, scored after 6 days by International Contact Dermatitis Research Group standards. Alopecia areata with under or over 50% scalp involvement, alopecia totalis and alopecia universalis were represented in the patient cohort, which was mostly female. Libraries were combined into a pool for sequencing, and differences in TCR yield between samples came mainly from small differences in library volumes within the pool. In alopecia patients, the study followed how the peripheral blood TCR repertoire changed in vivo over primary and secondary sensitization to diphenylcyclopropenone (DPC), a hapten. Blood was sampled from patients pre-sensitization (week 0) and at 2, 6 and about 24 weeks after DPC sensitization. Twenty-nine alopecia patients provided blood for TCR sequencing at one to four time points (pre-sensitization, 2, 6 and 24 weeks). Study-wide findings and limitations: Expanded TCRs formed significantly more large CDR3 similarity clusters than pre-sensitization or healthy control sets, consistent with antigen-driven responses. After repeated subsampling, the strength of the expansion versus patch-test correlation and the threshold at which it became significant changed. All patients had alopecia, a presumed autoimmune disease, so their immune response might differ from that of healthy individuals. DPC sensitization did not change how many TCRs were above 1 in 1000 frequency, and no evidence was found of alterations in global repertoire structure. Patch test score correlated positively with the number of PT1 expanded TCRs, reaching significance at thresholds 8, 16 and 32 but not at 4.

V is shortened by 1 base, J by 7 bases, and the region joining them spans 13 bases. From a lookup of the germline V gene, CDR1 and CDR2 are MDHEN and SYDVKM. Spanning cysteine to phenylalanine, the CDR3 consists of 14 amino acids. The CDR3 DNA has 42 bases and is translated from base 1. This clonotype was observed a few times. The antigen it recognizes is unknown. No base qualities exist here, and no much larger clone lies one base off it. According to the study, the label for this sample's time point signals: pre-sensitization, week 0. According to the study, the label for this sample's treatment or condition signals: therapeutic diphenylcyclopropenone sensitization with weekly scalp DPC. At every patch-test visit, the blood draw took place before the patch test was put on. Patients were eligible if aged 18 to 70, diagnosed with alopecia and judged suitable for DPC therapy, and pregnant patients were excluded. Total RNA was isolated from unfractionated whole blood collected in Tempus Blood RNA tubes.

Receptors were amplified or captured by RACE. Sequencer: NextSeq 500. During library preparation, unique molecular identifiers were attached to individual cDNA molecules so that TCRs could be counted in a quantitative, reproducible way. From each blood RNA sample, both TCR alpha and TCR beta chains were sequenced. Under the source paper's analysis protocol: The median number of TCRs per sample was 95,638, ranging from 23,224 to 690,600. The Decombinator software suite was used to annotate V, J and CDR3 in the TCR reads. To make PS versus PT1 abundance plots, every sample was subsampled to the same number of TCRs (28,000). Expanded TCRs were defined as absent before sensitization and observed at least eight times at the 2-week time point. TCRdb's own reprocessing of the public reads used fastp at Q25 and MiXCR and kept productive beta chains. Duplicate CDR3 protein sequences are folded into a single record with the most common DNA and genes. The V and J calls follow TCRdb's processing rather than the paper's. This sample holds 250,000 to 300,000 distinct CDR3 sequences; approximately 7.5% were observed only once. Clones ranked in the top ten supply 1.2% of the sample.

This sequence uses TRBV28 and TRBJ1-1; matching of 6 bases hints at TRBD1 as the D gene. This receptor was identified in a man younger than 35 with alopecia areata. Some clones in this sample may be carry-over from other donors' samples. The material sequenced was whole blood, taken in connection with sensitization to the hapten diphenylcyclopropenone (DPC). The DNA reads as follows: TGTGCCAGCAGTTTATATCGGGGGGCGGTTGAAGCTTTCTTT. The translation is CASSLYRGAVEAFF.